This entry concerns a single T cell receptor beta chain. The sample comes from a study of control samples from healthy donors and cancer patients. CDR3 length: 16 amino acids. Germline lookup yields CDR1 SGHNT and CDR2 YENEEA. V was shortened by 1 base and J by 4 bases, with 13 bases between the two germline ends. Sequenced by immunoSEQ multiplex PCR; TCRdb stores in-frame clones only, minus some. The repertoire consists of 70,000 to 75,000 clones, with approximately 94% occurring once and the leading ten covering more than 2.5%. The TCR comes from a woman between 25 and 40 years old in good health. Sequenced input: blood. The chain uses TRBV11-3 and TRBJ2-2, with D perhaps assigned TRBD1 or TRBD2 (5 bases each). The CDR3 coding sequence is TGTGCCAGCAGCTTAGTTGGGGGAACTAGCACCGGGGAGCTGTTTTTT. It yields the protein CASSLVGGTSTGELFF.